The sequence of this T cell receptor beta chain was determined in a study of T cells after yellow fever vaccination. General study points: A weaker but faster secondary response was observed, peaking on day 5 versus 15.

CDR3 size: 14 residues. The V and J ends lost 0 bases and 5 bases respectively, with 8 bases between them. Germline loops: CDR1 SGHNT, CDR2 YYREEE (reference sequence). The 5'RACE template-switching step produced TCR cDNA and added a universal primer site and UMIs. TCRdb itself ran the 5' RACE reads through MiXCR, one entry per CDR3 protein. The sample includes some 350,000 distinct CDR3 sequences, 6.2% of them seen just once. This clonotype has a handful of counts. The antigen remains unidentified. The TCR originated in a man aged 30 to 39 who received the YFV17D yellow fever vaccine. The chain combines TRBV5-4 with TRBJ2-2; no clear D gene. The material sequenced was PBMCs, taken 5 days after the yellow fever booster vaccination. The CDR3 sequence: CASSLEDRTGELFF. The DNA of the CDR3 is TGTGCCAGCAGCTTGGAAGACCGGACCGGGGAGCTGTTTTTT.